This T cell receptor (beta chain) was sequenced during a study of cytomegalovirus exposure and HLA in healthy donors. Study-level background: Assignment to the Caucasian-associated ancestry cluster applied to around 82% of the approximately 420 genotyped donors. Notes on the study in general: For most subjects, TCR beta sequences were reported to predict HLA-A and HLA-B alleles with accuracy.

In regard to this clone: Antigen specificity is unknown. Its ends do not fully match the called genes, so a read error is possible.

PCR employed 60 Vbeta and 13 Jbeta primers. Method: immunoSEQ multiplex PCR; TCRdb's copy keeps in-frame clones and lacks some. The sample yields approximately 250,000 clones, approximately 78% seen once. This TCR was recovered from a boy between 10 and 17 years old in good health and CMV-seronegative. Input material: PBMCs.

As DNA, the CDR3 is TGCGCCAGCAGCCAATGGGAGGGACTAGGAGGGCTAAAGAGTTTT. It yields the protein CASSQWEGLGGLKSF. The chain links TRBV4-1 to TRBJ2-3; 8 positions match TRBD2. Germline V gene data show CDR1 as MGHRA and CDR2 as YSYEKL. CDR3 length: 15 residues.